The entry below gives a single T cell receptor beta chain sequence along with its context. This entry is derived from a study of T cell responses to AZD1222 COVID-19 vaccine. Measured with immunoSEQ multiplex PCR; TCRdb has only the in-frame clones, and not every one. This repertoire shows about 110,000 clones, 90% found once; its top ten account for roughly 8%. The sequence was collected from an adult who received the AZD1222 COVID-19 vaccine. The material was peripheral blood, obtained 28 days after the second AZD1222 dose.

For the CDR3, the DNA is TGTGCCAGCAGCTCGCACCGGACAGCGAACACTGAAGCTTTCTTT. This sequence encodes CASSSHRTANTEAFF. The chain employs TRBV7-8 and TRBJ1-1; D possibly corresponds to TRBD1 (6 bases). V was trimmed by 4 bases and J by 1 base, leaving 13 bases between them. This CDR3 has 15 residues. CDR1 and CDR2 from the germline V gene are SGHVS and FQNEAQ.